This T cell receptor (beta chain) originates from a study of T-cell memory formation after mild COVID-19. This clonotype appeared a few times. Antigen unknown. The CDR3 runs to 11 residues. V lost 8 bases to trimming and J lost 3 bases, with 9 bases between them. CDR1 SQVTM and CDR2 ANQGSEA come from the germline V gene. TCRdb called the 5' RACE reads again in MiXCR, with one record for every CDR3 protein. The sample shows 300,000 to 400,000 distinct CDR3 sequences, 25% to 30% of them seen only once. Whole-study results and caveats: Clones contracting across day 15 to 85 had a balanced CD4/CD8 profile; later expanding clones leaned CD4+.

The sample comprised PBMCs or a T cell subset sorted from them (not recorded which). V usage is TRBV29-1 and J usage is TRBJ2-3; TRBD1 or TRBD2 may be the D gene (5 bases each). This receptor was identified in an adult woman who had mild COVID-19 (a few samples of this study predate the infection). Cell type and time point are not known. CDR3 sequence (DNA): TGCAGCCTCGGGGCGACAGATACGCAGTATTTT. This codes for CSLGATDTQYF.